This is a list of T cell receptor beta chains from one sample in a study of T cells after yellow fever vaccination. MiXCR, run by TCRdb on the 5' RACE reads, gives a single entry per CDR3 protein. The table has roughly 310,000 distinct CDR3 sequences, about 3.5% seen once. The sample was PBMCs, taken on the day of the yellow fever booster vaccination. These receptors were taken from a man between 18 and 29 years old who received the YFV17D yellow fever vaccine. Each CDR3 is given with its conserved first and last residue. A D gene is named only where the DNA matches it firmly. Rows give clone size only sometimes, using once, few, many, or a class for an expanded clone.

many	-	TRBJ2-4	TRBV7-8	TGTGCCAGCAGCAGCACGGGGGTAGCCAAAAACATTCAGTACTTC	CASSSTGVAKNIQYF
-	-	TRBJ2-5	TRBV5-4	TGTGCCAGCAGCTTGGATACAGGGAGACAAGAGACCCAGTACTTC	CASSLDTGRQETQYF
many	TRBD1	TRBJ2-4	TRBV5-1	TGCGCCAGCAGCGGGGGACAGGCGCTAGCCAAAAACATTCAGTACTTC	CASSGGQALAKNIQYF
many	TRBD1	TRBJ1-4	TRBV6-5	TGTGCCAGCAGTTCCCCCAGGACAGGAAATAATGAAAAACTGTTTTTT	CASSSPRTGNNEKLFF
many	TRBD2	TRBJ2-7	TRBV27	TGTGCCAGCGGGGCGGCCTCGGGCGGGGGTGAGCAGTACTTC	CASGAASGGGEQYF
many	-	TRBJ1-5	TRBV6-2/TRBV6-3	TGTGCCAGCAGTCTTGGGGAGAATACACTCCAGCATTTT	CASSLGENTLQHF
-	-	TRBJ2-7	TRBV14	TGTGCCAGCAGCCAGCACACCACAGGGTTAGAGCAGTACTTC	CASSQHTTGLEQYF
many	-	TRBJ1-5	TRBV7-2	TGTGCCAGCAGCTTAATGGGTCGAGACAATCAGCCCCAGCATTTT	CASSLMGRDNQPQHF
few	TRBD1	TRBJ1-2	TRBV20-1	TGCAGTGCTAGATGGACAGGCGGCGGCTACACCTTC	CSARWTGGGYTF
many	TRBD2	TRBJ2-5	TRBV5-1	TGCGCCAGCAGCCCGAGACTAGCGGGGGCGGGGGAGACCCAGTACTTC	CASSPRLAGAGETQYF
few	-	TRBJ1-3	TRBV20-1	TGCAGTGCCGTCCGGGACACTAGCTCTGGAAACACCATATATTTT	CSAVRDTSSGNTIYF
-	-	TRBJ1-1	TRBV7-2	TGTGCCAGCAGCCCAAGAAGCCTCAACCTATTGAACACTGAAGCTTTCTTT	CASSPRSLNLLNTEAFF